This T cell receptor beta chain was profiled in a study of CD8 T cells in ankylosing spondylitis. Study results and caveats: There was reportedly significant enrichment of clones that were disease-linked in matched ankylosing spondylitis synovial fluid. Several of the motif variants were reported before in synovial fluid and blood from reactive arthritis.

A note on this clonotype: Its antigen is currently unknown.

Quantitative molecular-barcoded 5'-RACE generated the TCR beta libraries. One entry per CDR3 protein results from TCRdb running MiXCR on the 5' RACE reads. The sample includes approximately 42,000 distinct CDR3 sequences, more than 3% of them seen just once. The ends were cut back, 0 bases at V and 7 bases at J, with 7 bases in the middle. The CDR3 has 12 residues. CDR1 is SGDLS, CDR2 YYNGEE, per germline. The V gene is TRBV9, the J gene TRBJ1-1; D gene uncertain. The sequence was obtained from a female donor with ankylosing spondylitis or in good health (not recorded which). The sample was blood, either unsorted or a sorted T cell fraction (not recorded which). For the CDR3, the DNA is TGTGCCAGCAGCGTAGGGCCAGGTGAAGCTTTCTTT. Protein sequence: CASSVGPGEAFF.